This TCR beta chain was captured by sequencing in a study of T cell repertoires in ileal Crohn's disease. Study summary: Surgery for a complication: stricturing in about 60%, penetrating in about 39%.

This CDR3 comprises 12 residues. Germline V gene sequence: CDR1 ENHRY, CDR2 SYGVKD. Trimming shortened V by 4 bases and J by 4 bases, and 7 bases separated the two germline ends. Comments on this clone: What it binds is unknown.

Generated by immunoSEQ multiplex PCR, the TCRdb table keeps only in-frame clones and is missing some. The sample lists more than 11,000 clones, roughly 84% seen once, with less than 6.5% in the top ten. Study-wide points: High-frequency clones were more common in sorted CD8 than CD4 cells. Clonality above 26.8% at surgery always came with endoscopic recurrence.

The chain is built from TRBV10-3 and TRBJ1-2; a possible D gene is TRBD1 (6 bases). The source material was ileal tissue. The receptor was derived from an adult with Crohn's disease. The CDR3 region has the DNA TGTGCCATCAGTGTGGACAGCTATGGCTACACCTTC. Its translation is CAISVDSYGYTF.